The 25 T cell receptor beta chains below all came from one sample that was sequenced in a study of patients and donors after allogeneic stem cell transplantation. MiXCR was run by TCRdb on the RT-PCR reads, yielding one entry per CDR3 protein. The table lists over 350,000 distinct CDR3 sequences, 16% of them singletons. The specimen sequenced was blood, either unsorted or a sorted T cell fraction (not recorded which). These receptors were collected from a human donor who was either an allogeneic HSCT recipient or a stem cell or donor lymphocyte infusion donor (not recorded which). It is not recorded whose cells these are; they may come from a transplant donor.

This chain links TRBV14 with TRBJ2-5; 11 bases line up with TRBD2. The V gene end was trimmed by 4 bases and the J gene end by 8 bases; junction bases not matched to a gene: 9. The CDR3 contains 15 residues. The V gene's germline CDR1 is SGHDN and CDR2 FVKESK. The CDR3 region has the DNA TGTGCCAGCAGCCGTCAAACCGGGACTAGCGGTACCCAGTACTTC. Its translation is CASSRQTGTSGTQYF.

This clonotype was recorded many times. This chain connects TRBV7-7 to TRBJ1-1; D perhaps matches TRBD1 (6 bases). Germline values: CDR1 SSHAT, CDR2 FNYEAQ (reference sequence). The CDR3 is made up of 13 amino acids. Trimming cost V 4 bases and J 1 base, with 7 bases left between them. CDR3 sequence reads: CASSSDRNTEAFF. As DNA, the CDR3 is TGTGCCAGCAGCTCGGACAGGAACACTGAAGCTTTCTTT.

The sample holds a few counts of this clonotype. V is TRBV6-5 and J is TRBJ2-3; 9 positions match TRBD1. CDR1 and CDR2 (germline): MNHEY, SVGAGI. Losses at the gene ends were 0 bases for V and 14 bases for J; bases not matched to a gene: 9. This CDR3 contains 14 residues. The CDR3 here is CASSYSTGGAGPYF. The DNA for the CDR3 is TGTGCCAGCAGTTACTCCACAGGGGGCGCAGGGCCGTATTTT.

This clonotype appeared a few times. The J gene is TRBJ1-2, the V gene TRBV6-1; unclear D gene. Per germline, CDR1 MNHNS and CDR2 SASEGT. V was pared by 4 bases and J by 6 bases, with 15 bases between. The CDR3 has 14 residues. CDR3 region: CASSAGSFSNGYTF. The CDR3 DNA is TGTGCCAGCAGTGCGGGCAGTTTTTCGAATGGCTACACCTTC.

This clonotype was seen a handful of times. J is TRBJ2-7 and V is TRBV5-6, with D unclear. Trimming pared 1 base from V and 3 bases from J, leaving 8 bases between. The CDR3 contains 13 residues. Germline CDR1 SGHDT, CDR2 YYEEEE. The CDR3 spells CASSLIPFYEQYF. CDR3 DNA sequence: TGTGCCAGCAGCTTGATACCTTTCTACGAGCAGTACTTC.

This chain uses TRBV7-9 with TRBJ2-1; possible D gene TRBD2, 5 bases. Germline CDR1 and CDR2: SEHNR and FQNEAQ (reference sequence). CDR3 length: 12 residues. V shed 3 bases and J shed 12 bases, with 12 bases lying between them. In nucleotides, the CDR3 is TGTGCCAGCAGCTTCTCAGCGGCCGCGCAGTTCTTC. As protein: CASSFSAAAQFF.

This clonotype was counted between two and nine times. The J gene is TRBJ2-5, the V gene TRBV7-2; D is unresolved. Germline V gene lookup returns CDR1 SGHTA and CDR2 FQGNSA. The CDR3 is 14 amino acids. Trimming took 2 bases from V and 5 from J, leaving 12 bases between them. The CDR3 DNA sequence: TGTGCCAGCAGCTTATCCCTAGATGTGGAGACCCAGTACTTC. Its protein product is CASSLSLDVETQYF.

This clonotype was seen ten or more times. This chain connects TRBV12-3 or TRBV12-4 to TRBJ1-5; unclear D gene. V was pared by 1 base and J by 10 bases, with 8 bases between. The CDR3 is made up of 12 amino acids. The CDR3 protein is CASSLGGLPQHF. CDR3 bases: TGTGCCAGCAGTTTAGGAGGCCTTCCCCAGCATTTT.

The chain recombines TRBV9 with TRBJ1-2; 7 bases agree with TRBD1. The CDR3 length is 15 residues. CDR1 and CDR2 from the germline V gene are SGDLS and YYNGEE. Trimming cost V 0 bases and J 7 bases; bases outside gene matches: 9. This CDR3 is CASSVAGGPGGGYTF. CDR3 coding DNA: TGTGCCAGCAGCGTAGCAGGGGGGCCGGGAGGTGGCTACACCTTC.

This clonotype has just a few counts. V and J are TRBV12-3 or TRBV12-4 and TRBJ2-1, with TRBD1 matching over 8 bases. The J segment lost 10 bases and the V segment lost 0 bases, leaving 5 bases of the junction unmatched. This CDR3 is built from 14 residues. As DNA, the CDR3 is TGTGCCAGCAGTTTAGCCGGACAGGGCTACGAGCAGTTCTTC. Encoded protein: CASSLAGQGYEQFF.

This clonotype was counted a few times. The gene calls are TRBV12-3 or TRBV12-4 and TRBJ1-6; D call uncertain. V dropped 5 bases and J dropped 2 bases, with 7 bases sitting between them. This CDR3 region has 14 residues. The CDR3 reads CASSPSAYNSPLHF. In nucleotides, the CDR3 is TGTGCCAGCAGTCCTTCGGCCTATAATTCACCCCTCCACTTT.

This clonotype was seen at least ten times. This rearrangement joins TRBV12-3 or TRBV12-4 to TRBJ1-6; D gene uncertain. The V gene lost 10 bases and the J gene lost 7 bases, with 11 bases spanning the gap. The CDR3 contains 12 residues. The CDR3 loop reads CAIGRNNSPLHF. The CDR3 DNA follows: TGTGCCATAGGCAGGAACAATTCACCCCTCCACTTT.

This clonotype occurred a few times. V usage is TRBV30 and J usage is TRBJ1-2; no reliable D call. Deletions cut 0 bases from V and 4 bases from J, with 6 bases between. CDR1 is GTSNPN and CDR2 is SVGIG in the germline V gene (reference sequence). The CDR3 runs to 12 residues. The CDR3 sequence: CAWSVDSYGYTF. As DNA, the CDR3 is TGTGCCTGGAGTGTCGATTCCTATGGCTACACCTTC. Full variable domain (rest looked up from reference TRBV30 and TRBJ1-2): SQTIHQWPATLVQPVGSPLSLECTVEGTSNPNLYWYRQAAGRGLQLLFYSVGIGQISSEVPQNLSASRPQDRQFILSSKKLLLSDSGFYLCAWSVDSYGYTFGSGTRLTVV.

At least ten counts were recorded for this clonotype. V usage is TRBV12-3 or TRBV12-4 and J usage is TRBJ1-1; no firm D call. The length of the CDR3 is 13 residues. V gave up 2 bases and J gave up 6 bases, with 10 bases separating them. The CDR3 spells CASSLSKGAEAFF. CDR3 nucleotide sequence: TGTGCCAGCAGTTTAAGCAAGGGCGCTGAAGCTTTCTTT.

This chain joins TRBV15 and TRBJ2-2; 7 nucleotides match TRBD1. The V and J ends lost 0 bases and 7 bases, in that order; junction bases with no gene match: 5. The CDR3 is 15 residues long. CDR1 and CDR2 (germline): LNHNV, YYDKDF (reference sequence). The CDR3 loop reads CATSRDGTVLGELFF. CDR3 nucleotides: TGTGCCACCAGCAGAGACGGGACAGTCCTCGGGGAGCTGTTTTTT.

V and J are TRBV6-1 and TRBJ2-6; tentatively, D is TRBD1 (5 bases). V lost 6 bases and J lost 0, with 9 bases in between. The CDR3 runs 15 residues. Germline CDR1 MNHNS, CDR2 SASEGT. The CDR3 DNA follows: TGTGCCAGCAGACCACAGGTCTCTGGGGCCAACGTCCTGACTTTC. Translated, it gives CASRPQVSGANVLTF.

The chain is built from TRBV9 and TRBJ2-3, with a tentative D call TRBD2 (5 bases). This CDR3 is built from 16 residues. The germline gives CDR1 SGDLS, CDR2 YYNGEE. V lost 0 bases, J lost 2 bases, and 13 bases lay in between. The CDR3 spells CASSVGGAATTDTQYF. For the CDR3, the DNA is TGTGCCAGCAGCGTAGGGGGAGCTGCAACCACAGATACGCAGTATTTT. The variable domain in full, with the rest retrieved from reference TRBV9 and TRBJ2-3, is DSGVTQTPKHLITATGQRVTLRCSPRSGDLSVYWYQQSLDQGLQFLIQYYNGEERAKGNILERFSAQQFPDLHSELNLSSLELGDSALYFCASSVGGAATTDTQYFGPGTRLTVL.

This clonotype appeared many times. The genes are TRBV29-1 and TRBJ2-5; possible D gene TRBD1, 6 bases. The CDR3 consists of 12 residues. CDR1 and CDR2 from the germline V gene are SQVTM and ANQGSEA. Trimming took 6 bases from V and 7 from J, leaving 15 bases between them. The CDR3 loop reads CSVRGPSGTQYF. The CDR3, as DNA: TGCAGCGTCAGGGGACCTTCGGGGACCCAGTACTTC.

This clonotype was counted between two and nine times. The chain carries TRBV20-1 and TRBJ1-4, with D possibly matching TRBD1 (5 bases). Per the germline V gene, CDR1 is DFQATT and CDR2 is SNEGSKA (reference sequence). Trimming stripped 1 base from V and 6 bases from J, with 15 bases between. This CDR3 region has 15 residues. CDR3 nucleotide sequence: TGCAGTGCTAGAGGCCCCGGGACGTCCTATGAAAAACTGTTTTTT. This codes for CSARGPGTSYEKLFF.

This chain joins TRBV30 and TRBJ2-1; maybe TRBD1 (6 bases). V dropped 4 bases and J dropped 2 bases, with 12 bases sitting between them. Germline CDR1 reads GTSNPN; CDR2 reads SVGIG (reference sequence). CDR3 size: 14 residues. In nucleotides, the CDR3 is TGTGCCTGGAATAGGGACACTACCTACAATGAGCAGTTCTTC. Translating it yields CAWNRDTTYNEQFF. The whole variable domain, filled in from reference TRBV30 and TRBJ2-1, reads SQTIHQWPATLVQPVGSPLSLECTVEGTSNPNLYWYRQAAGRGLQLLFYSVGIGQISSEVPQNLSASRPQDRQFILSSKKLLLSDSGFYLCAWNRDTTYNEQFFGPGTRLTVL.

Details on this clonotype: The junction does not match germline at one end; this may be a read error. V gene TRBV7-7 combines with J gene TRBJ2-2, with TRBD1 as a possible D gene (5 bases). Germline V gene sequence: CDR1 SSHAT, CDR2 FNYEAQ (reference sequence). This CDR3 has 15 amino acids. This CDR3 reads CASSLQGDGTGELFF. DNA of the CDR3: TGTGCTAGCAGCCTCCAGGGCGATGGCACCGGGGAGCTGTTTTTT.

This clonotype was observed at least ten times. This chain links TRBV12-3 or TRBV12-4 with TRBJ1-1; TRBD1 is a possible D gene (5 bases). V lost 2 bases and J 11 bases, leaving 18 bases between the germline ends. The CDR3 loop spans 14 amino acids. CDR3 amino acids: CASSLWGYSGSAFF. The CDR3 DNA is TGTGCCAGCAGTTTATGGGGTTATTCAGGGTCCGCTTTCTTT.

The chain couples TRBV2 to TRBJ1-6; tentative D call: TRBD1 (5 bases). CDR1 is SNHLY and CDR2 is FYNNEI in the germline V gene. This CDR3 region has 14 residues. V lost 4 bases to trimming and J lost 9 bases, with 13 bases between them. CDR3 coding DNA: TGTGCCAGCAGTGTGGGGACGGGCGGTTCACCCCTCCACTTT. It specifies CASSVGTGGSPLHF.

CDR3 protein: CASSRTGGYPRVYEQYF. The CDR3 DNA reads as TGTGCCAGCAGCAGGACAGGGGGCTACCCTAGAGTCTACGAGCAGTACTTC. The chain recombines TRBV12-3 or TRBV12-4 with TRBJ2-7, with 11 bases fitting TRBD1. This CDR3 has 17 residues. J gave up 3 bases and V 6 bases, and 13 bases lay outside the gene matches.

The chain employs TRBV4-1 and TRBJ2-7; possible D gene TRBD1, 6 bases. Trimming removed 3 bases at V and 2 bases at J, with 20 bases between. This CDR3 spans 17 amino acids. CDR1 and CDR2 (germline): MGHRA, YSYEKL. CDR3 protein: CASSQDLRDTPPYEQYF. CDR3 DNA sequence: TGCGCCAGCAGCCAGGACCTCCGGGACACACCTCCCTACGAGCAGTACTTC.